Included here is one T cell receptor beta chain sequence, with context. The CDR3 contains 13 residues. The junction had 8 bases not matched to a gene; V was cut back by 10 bases and J by 7 bases. Germline CDR1 and CDR2: MNHEY and SVGAGI. The data are from a study of blood T cell repertoires in COVID-19. At the level of the study: COVID-19 samples from acute and convalescent phases originated in the United States, Italy and Spain.

Here immunoSEQ multiplex PCR was the method, and the copy in TCRdb shows in-frame clones only, minus some. The table lists some 290,000 clones, 83% of them singletons. What was sequenced was peripheral blood. The origin of this receptor is a man in his 60s who had recovered from COVID-19. V gene TRBV6-5 combines with J gene TRBJ1-4; 8 nucleotides line up with TRBD1. CDR3 protein: CAIQGAFGEKLFF. In nucleotides, the CDR3 is TGTGCCATTCAGGGGGCCTTCGGTGAAAAACTGTTTTTT.